The 8 T cell receptor beta chains below were found in one sample sequenced in a study of OX40 agonist ivuxolimab in advanced cancers. The protocol was immunoSEQ multiplex PCR, while the TCRdb copy is restricted to in-frame clones and leaves out a portion. This table has about 35,000 clones, 84% appearing once. The sample in question was CD4+ or CD8+ T cells sorted from blood, obtained in a trial of the OX40 agonist ivuxolimab. All receptors derive from an adult with an advanced solid tumor such as melanoma, head and neck, liver or kidney cancer.

J is TRBJ2-7 and V is TRBV6-6, with D possibly matching TRBD1 (5 bases). V dropped 7 bases and J dropped 4 bases, with 8 bases sitting between them. Germline V gene data show CDR1 as MNHNY and CDR2 as SVGAGI (reference sequence). This CDR3 spans 11 amino acids. The CDR3 nucleotides are TGTGCCAGCAAGACAGCTTACGAGCAGTACTTC. Translating gives CASKTAYEQYF.

The chain joins TRBV15 to TRBJ2-3, with D possibly being TRBD2 (5 bases). Looked up from germline, CDR1 is LNHNV and CDR2 is YYDKDF (reference sequence). The V and J ends lost 8 bases and 2 bases respectively, with 11 bases between them. The CDR3 sequence is 13 residues long. The CDR3 protein is CATGSVSTDTQYF. CDR3 sequence (DNA): TGTGCCACCGGTAGCGTTTCCACAGATACGCAGTATTTT. The whole variable domain, remainder taken from reference TRBV15 and TRBJ2-3, is DAMVIQNPRYQVTQFGKPVTLSCSQTLNHNVMYWYQQKSSQAPKLLFHYYDKDFNNEADTPDNFQSRRPNTSFCFLDIRSPGLGDTAMYLCATGSVSTDTQYFGPGTRLTVL.

The rearrangement joins TRBV7-9 to TRBJ2-5; D is perhaps TRBD1 or TRBD2 (6 bases each). Deletions cut 0 bases from V and 5 bases from J, with 13 bases between. The CDR3 is made up of 15 amino acids. Germline V gene lookup returns CDR1 SEHNR and CDR2 FQNEAQ (reference sequence). In DNA form, the CDR3 reads TGTGCCAGCAGCTTAGCGCCGGGGGCGCGGGAGACCCAGTACTTC. This codes for CASSLAPGARETQYF.

The chain couples TRBV19 to TRBJ2-2, with 8 bases aligning to TRBD1. V dropped 2 bases and J dropped 6; count of bases not matched to a gene: 5. CDR3 size: 15 residues. The germline V gene encodes CDR1 LNHDA and CDR2 SQIVND (reference sequence). The CDR3 DNA is TGTGCCAGTAGTATACGCCGACAGGGGTCCGGGGAGCTGTTTTTT. It translates to CASSIRRQGSGELFF.

This clone was counted a few times. The chain carries TRBV21-1 and TRBJ1-1. TRBV21-1 is recorded as a pseudogene. CDR3 length: 16 residues. CDR3 DNA sequence: TGTGCCAGCAGCAAAGGGGGGACTGGGTTCAACACTGAAGCTTTCTTT. It specifies CASSKGGTGFNTEAFF.

The rearrangement joins TRBV18 to TRBJ1-5; 9 bases align to TRBD1. The CDR3 runs 16 residues. Germline V gives CDR1 KGHSH, CDR2 LQKENI. Trimming at V came to 5 bases and at J to 5 bases, leaving 10 bases not matched to a gene. Here the CDR3 DNA reads TGTGCCAGCTCAGCAACGCCGGGACAGGGAGATCAGCCCCAGCATTTT. Residues: CASSATPGQGDQPQHF. Full variable domain (remainder filled in from reference TRBV18 and TRBJ1-5): NAGVMQNPRHLVRRRGQEARLRCSPMKGHSHVYWYRQLPEEGLKFMVYLQKENIIDESGMPKERFSAEFPKEGPSILRIQQVVRGDSAAYFCASSATPGQGDQPQHFGDGTRLSIL.

The chain links TRBV5-1 to TRBJ2-7; no definite D call. V lost 4 bases to trimming and J lost 3 bases, with 11 bases between them. Germline assignment: CDR1 SGHRS and CDR2 YFSETQ. The CDR3 consists of 13 residues. The CDR3 sequence is CASSPGQIYEQYF. The DNA of the CDR3 is TGCGCCAGCAGCCCCGGGCAGATCTACGAGCAGTACTTC.

This chain links TRBV9 with TRBJ2-2; D may be TRBD1 or TRBD2 (6 bases each). Germline CDR1 reads SGDLS; CDR2 reads YYNGEE. The CDR3 length is 16 residues. The ends were cut back, 0 bases at V and 4 bases at J, with 13 bases in the middle. The CDR3 region has the DNA TGTGCCAGCAGCGTAGGGCCGGGGGCGGTCACCGGGGAGCTGTTTTTT. Translation gives CASSVGPGAVTGELFF.